This record covers a single TCR beta chain. Original analysis: Counts of nucleated cells, estimated from reference gene primer amplification, were obtained. Here immunoSEQ multiplex PCR was the method, and the copy in TCRdb shows in-frame clones only, minus some. D and trimming come from the DNA, and the V and J calls and clone size come from that table. The table records roughly 320,000 clones, about 88% of them present only once. The data are from a study of blood T cell repertoires in COVID-19. J gave up 4 bases and V 7 bases, and 9 bases lay outside the gene matches. The length of the CDR3 is 15 residues. In germline, CDR1 is MNHEY, CDR2 SVGAGI.

Sequences were obtained from peripheral blood. The sequence was obtained from a man between 65 and 79 years old with acute or convalescent COVID-19. This chain connects TRBV6-5 to TRBJ1-2; 10 bases agree with TRBD1. CDR3 region: CASKRQGARLYGYTF. DNA for the CDR3: TGTGCCAGCAAACGACAGGGGGCGAGACTCTATGGCTACACCTTC.